This TCR beta chain appears in the sequencing data of a study of blood T cell repertoires in COVID-19. At the level of the study: Researchers got acute and convalescent COVID-19 samples from the United States, Italy and Spain. Sample material is recorded as cDNA or gDNA derived from T cells, B-cell-depleted T cells, or PBMCs.

Trimming removed 5 bases from V and 4 bases from J; junction bases left unmatched: 7. Per germline, CDR1 LNHDA and CDR2 SQIVND (reference sequence). The CDR3 has 15 residues. Authors' analysis steps: Amplification with reference gene primers provided the estimates of nucleated cell counts. Clones were sequenced by immunoSEQ multiplex PCR, and TCRdb holds only the in-frame ones, with some missing. Clonal size and the V and J genes are those of that table, whereas D and trimming came from the DNA. The data contain some 120,000 clones, around 77% of them seen just once; the ten biggest clones take up less than 14%.

The chain links TRBV19 to TRBJ1-2, with 10 bases aligning to TRBD1. Sequencing was carried out using peripheral blood. The sequence derives from a human donor in a cohort sampled during active COVID-19. The DNA of the CDR3 is TGTGCCAGTAGTCCCCGGACAGGGGGAGTCTATGGCTACACCTTC. This sequence encodes CASSPRTGGVYGYTF.